This T cell receptor beta chain is from a study of memory B cells and T cells in multiple sclerosis. Study results and limitations: Shared clonotype counts depended on differing compartment clone-set sizes and were normalized.

Sequenced by immunoSEQ multiplex PCR; TCRdb stores in-frame clones only, minus some. Altogether 40,000 to 50,000 clones are present, about four fifths being singletons, with the ten largest covering about 1.1%. CDR1 LNHNV and CDR2 YYDKDF come from the germline V gene (reference sequence). V gave up 3 bases and J gave up 0 bases, with 17 bases separating them. This CDR3 comprises 18 residues. Comments on this clone: What it binds is unknown.

Stimulus-free culture yielded autoproliferating CFSE-dim and non-proliferating CFSE-high T cells, each sequenced separately. Pooled replicate wells came from some 5x10^7 CFSE-labeled PBMCs cultured approximately seven days without stimulus. The PBMCs received roughly 0.5 uM CFSE and serum-free culture with no added stimuli. The TCR sequence derives from a human donor with multiple sclerosis. This rearrangement joins TRBV15 to TRBJ1-4, with D possibly TRBD1 on 6 matching bases. Sequencing was performed on PBMCs from blood kept in culture. The CDR3 region has the DNA TGTGCCACCAGCAGGGTTCCGGGACACCTTGCAACTAATGAAAAACTGTTTTTT. Translated, it gives CATSRVPGHLATNEKLFF.